The text below deals with one T cell receptor beta chain. Only in-frame clones appear in the TCRdb table, and some are missing; sequencing was by immunoSEQ multiplex PCR. The sample shows around 70,000 clones, over 90% of them seen only once. This entry comes from a study of T cell changes during pregnancy in multiple sclerosis. Germline V gene data show CDR1 as SGHNT and CDR2 as YYREEE (reference sequence). Trimming at V came to 0 bases and at J to 9 bases, leaving 7 bases not matched to a gene. CDR3 size: 15 residues. The chain carries TRBV5-4 and TRBJ1-5; 9 bases align to TRBD1. This sequence was found in a female donor with multiple sclerosis, enrolled in a pregnancy study. Sequencing was performed on CD4+ T cells from peripheral blood mononuclear cells, taken after pregnancy. DNA for the CDR3: TGTGCCAGCAGCTTGGACCCCGGGACAGGGTGGCCCCAGCATTTT. Encoded protein: CASSLDPGTGWPQHF.